The 14 T cell receptor beta chains given below trace back to one sample, sequenced in a study of shared clonotypes between healthy human individuals. Libraries were prepared by immunoSEQ multiplex PCR; TCRdb keeps only in-frame clonotypes and omits some of them. The sample includes about half a million clones, more than 75% seen only once; the top ten take under 15%. Source material: PBMCs. These receptors were taken from a woman aged 40 to 55 in good health. Some clones in this sample may be carry-over from other donors' samples.

The chain has TRBV7-3 and TRBJ2-2; D not certain. The CDR3 spans 15 residues. The V and J ends lost 3 bases and 0 bases respectively, with 8 bases between them. CDR1 and CDR2 (germline): SGHTA, FQGTGA. The CDR3 coding sequence is TGTGCCAGCAGCTTTGACGGAACGAACACCGGGGAGCTGTTTTTT. Residues: CASSFDGTNTGELFF.

The chain has TRBV18 and TRBJ2-7; the D gene could be TRBD1 or TRBD2 (5 bases each). In germline, CDR1 is KGHSH, CDR2 LQKENI. The ends were cut back, 5 bases at V and 3 bases at J, with 11 bases in the middle. The CDR3 length is 13 residues. The CDR3 region is CASSGTASYEQYF. CDR3 bases: TGTGCCAGCTCAGGGACCGCCAGCTACGAGCAGTACTTC. Full variable domain (rest looked up from reference TRBV18 and TRBJ2-7): NAGVMQNPRHLVRRRGQEARLRCSPMKGHSHVYWYRQLPEEGLKFMVYLQKENIIDESGMPKERFSAEFPKEGPSILRIQQVVRGDSAAYFCASSGTASYEQYFGPGTRLTVT.

The V call is TRBV18, the J call TRBJ2-1, with TRBD2 matching 7 bases. Germline V gene sequence: CDR1 KGHSH, CDR2 LQKENI. The CDR3 is 16 amino acids. Trimming took 5 bases from V and 2 from J; bases not matched to a gene: 9. DNA of the CDR3: TGTGCCAGCTCATCCCGACTAGCTGGAACCTACAATGAGCAGTTCTTC. It encodes CASSSRLAGTYNEQFF. Complete variable domain (other parts from reference TRBV18 and TRBJ2-1): NAGVMQNPRHLVRRRGQEARLRCSPMKGHSHVYWYRQLPEEGLKFMVYLQKENIIDESGMPKERFSAEFPKEGPSILRIQQVVRGDSAAYFCASSSRLAGTYNEQFFGPGTRLTVL.

The rearrangement uses TRBV10-3 and TRBJ2-4; D is tentatively TRBD1 or TRBD2 (5 bases each). The length of the CDR3 is 15 residues. Per the germline V gene, CDR1 is ENHRY and CDR2 is SYGVKD. Between the trimmed V and J ends, which lost 6 bases and 1 base, there was a span of 13 bases. The CDR3 sequence: CAIRDPGQAKNIQYF. The CDR3 coding sequence is TGTGCCATCAGGGATCCGGGGCAGGCCAAAAACATTCAGTACTTC.

The J gene is TRBJ2-2, the V gene TRBV7-2, with 10 bases lining up with TRBD2. The CDR3 is 15 residues long. V dropped 7 bases and J dropped 7; count of bases not matched to a gene: 9. Per germline, CDR1 SGHTA and CDR2 FQGNSA. The CDR3 protein is CASKLAGAAGGELFF. Written as DNA, the CDR3 is TGTGCCAGCAAGCTAGCGGGAGCAGCGGGCGGGGAGCTGTTTTTT.

The chain uses TRBV7-2 and TRBJ1-1; D call uncertain. Trimming removed 0 bases at V and 2 bases at J, with 10 bases between. The length of the CDR3 is 15 residues. Germline V gives CDR1 SGHTA, CDR2 FQGNSA. For the CDR3, the DNA is TGTGCCAGCAGCTTAGCGGAAACGTTAAACACTGAAGCTTTCTTT. As protein: CASSLAETLNTEAFF.

This chain connects TRBV18 to TRBJ2-7; no reliable D call. This CDR3 contains 14 residues. Trimming removed 3 bases at V and 1 base at J, with 10 bases between. The germline V gene has CDR1 KGHSH and CDR2 LQKENI. The CDR3 sequence: CASSPMGISYEQYF. The CDR3 nucleotides are TGTGCCAGCTCACCTATGGGGATATCCTACGAGCAGTACTTC.

The CDR3: CASSQTGKGGYEQYF. In DNA form, the CDR3 reads TGTGCCAGCAGCCAAACGGGAAAAGGGGGCTACGAGCAGTACTTC. The chain uses TRBV14 and TRBJ2-7, with a weak D call TRBD1 (6 bases). With 2 bases removed from V and 3 bases from J, the gap between germline ends came to 14 bases. This CDR3 contains 15 residues. The germline gives CDR1 SGHDN, CDR2 FVKESK. The full variable domain, its missing parts supplied by reference TRBV14 and TRBJ2-7, is EAGVTQFPSHSVIEKGQTVTLRCDPISGHDNLYWYRRVMGKEIKFLLHFVKESKQDESGMPNNRFLAERTGGTYSTLKVQPAELEDSGVYFCASSQTGKGGYEQYFGPGTRLTVT.

V and J are TRBV9 and TRBJ2-1; 7 nucleotides match TRBD2. CDR1 and CDR2 (germline): SGDLS, YYNGEE. V was clipped by 0 bases and J by 9 bases; unmatched bases: 3. The CDR3 loop spans 13 amino acids. The CDR3 DNA follows: TGTGCCAGCAGCGTAGGGGGAGGGAGTGAGCAGTTCTTC. Amino acid sequence: CASSVGGGSEQFF.

This clone has a handful of counts. The V gene is TRBV7-3, the J gene TRBJ1-1, with TRBD1 matching 8 bases. The CDR3 totals 13 residues. Germline CDR1 SGHTA, CDR2 FQGTGA. Trimming at V came to 4 bases and at J to 5 bases, leaving 3 bases not matched to a gene. The DNA for the CDR3 is TGTGCCAGCAGCTCAAACAGGGGGACTGAAGCTTTCTTT. Amino acid sequence: CASSSNRGTEAFF.

The genes are TRBV7-6 and TRBJ2-7, with 8 nucleotides matching TRBD2. The CDR3 sequence is 18 residues long. Germline V lookup: CDR1 SGHVS, CDR2 FNYEAQ. With V trimmed by 5 bases and J by 2 bases, 17 bases remained unmatched. CDR3 DNA sequence: TGTGCCAGCAGCCCGACAACCCCGGGACTAGAATTCCCCTACGAGCAGTACTTC. This translates into CASSPTTPGLEFPYEQYF.

The chain combines TRBV5-4 with TRBJ2-3; D is uncertain. Per the germline V gene, CDR1 is SGHNT and CDR2 is YYREEE (reference sequence). The V gene lost 5 bases and the J gene lost 3 bases, with 7 bases spanning the gap. The CDR3 extends over 12 amino acids. The CDR3 protein is CASSGQTDTQYF. The CDR3 DNA reads TGTGCCAGCAGTGGGCAGACAGATACGCAGTATTTT.

This clone showed up just a few times. This chain uses TRBV7-9 with TRBJ2-5; no clear D. Trimming left V 1 base short and J 5 bases short, with 5 bases between. The germline V gene has CDR1 SEHNR and CDR2 FQNEAQ (reference sequence). The CDR3 is made up of 12 amino acids. In DNA form, the CDR3 reads TGTGCCAGCAGCTTAGTTAGTGAGACCCAGTACTTC. Translating it yields CASSLVSETQYF.

This clone was found a few times. The chain links TRBV6-1 to TRBJ2-5; 8 bases are shared with TRBD1. The DNA end favors TRBJ2-7, so the J call may be wrong. Germline V lookup: CDR1 MNHNS, CDR2 SASEGT. CDR3 size: 13 residues. The CDR3 reads CASTRGQGYEQYF. CDR3 bases: TGTGCCAGCACTCGCGGACAGGGTTACGAGCAGTACTTC.